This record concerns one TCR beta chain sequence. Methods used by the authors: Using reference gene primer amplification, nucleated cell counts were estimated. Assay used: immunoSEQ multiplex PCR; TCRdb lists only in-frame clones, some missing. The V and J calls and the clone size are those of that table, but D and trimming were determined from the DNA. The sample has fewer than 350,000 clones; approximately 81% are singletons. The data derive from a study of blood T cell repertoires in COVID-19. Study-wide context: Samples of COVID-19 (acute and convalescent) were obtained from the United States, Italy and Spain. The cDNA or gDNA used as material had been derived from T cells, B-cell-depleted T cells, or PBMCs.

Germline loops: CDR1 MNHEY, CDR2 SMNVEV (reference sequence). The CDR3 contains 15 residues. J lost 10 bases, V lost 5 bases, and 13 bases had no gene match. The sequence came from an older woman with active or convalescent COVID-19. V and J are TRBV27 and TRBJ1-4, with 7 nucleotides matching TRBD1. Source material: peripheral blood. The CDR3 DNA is TGTGCCAGCAGTCCCGGGACAGCCCCACCGAGAAAACTGTTTTTT. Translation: CASSPGTAPPRKLFF. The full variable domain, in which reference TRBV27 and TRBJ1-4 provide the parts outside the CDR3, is EAQVTQNPRYLITVTGKKLTVTCSQNMNHEYMSWYRQDPGLGLRQIYYSMNVEVTDKGDVPEGYKVSRKEKRNFPLILESPSPNQTSLYFCASSPGTAPPRKLFFGSGTQLSVL.